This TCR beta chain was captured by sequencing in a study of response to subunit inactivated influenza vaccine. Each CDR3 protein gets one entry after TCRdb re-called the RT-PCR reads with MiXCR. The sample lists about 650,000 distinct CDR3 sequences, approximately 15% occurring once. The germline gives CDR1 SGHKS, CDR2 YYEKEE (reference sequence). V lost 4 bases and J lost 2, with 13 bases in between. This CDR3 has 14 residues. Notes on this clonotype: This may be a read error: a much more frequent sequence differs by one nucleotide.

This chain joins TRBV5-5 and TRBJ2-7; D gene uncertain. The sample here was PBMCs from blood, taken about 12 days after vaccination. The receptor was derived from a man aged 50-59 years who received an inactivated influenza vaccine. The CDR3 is CASSPDPGPYEQYF. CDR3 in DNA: TGTGCCAGCAGCCCCGACCCAGGTCCCTACGAGCAGTACTTC.